This T cell receptor beta chain derives from a study of tumor-infiltrating lymphocytes in primary liver carcinoma (TCRdb year 2017). Some background on the complete study: Of the five patients, three men and two women aged 30 to 69 years, four had hepatocellular carcinoma and one had combined HCC and intrahepatic cholangiocarcinoma. The roughly 27 tumor region samples were profiled with Agilent mRNA microarrays so that TCRbeta repertoire diversity could be related to the local molecular phenotype. TCRbeta repertoire sequencing, expression microarrays and whole-exome sequencing were combined in the study across five regions of each liver tumor, with adjacent normal tissue and blood also included. Roughly 3.65 to 7.5 million productive TCRbeta reads were obtained per sample, and no significant difference in read depth was found between tissue types. TCRbeta repertoire sequencing covered 35 or so specimens from 5 patients: approximately 25 tumor regions, 5 adjacent noncancerous liver tissues and 5 peripheral blood samples. Reproducibility between technical replicate repertoires was high, with correlation coefficients above 0.98 and mean shared-clone rates about 0.91. The tumors of the five patients were staged as T1-T3 N0M0, with maximum diameters ranging from roughly 4 to 11 cm.

Overall study outcomes, separate from this receptor: Compared with blood, tumors had a significantly larger share of the repertoire taken up by the top 250 clones (p = 0.039). Just about 8-25% of top clones turned up in all five regions of a tumor, which suggests spatial heterogeneity among tumor-infiltrating T cells. Consistent with antigen-driven expansion, pairs of tumor regions showed higher repertoire overlap (mean roughly 35%) than either tumor-adjacent pairs (around 17%) or tumor-blood pairs (about 15%). Because the samples were bulk and unsorted, CD4+ and CD8+ T cell repertoires could not be compared. Because sequencing covered only the TCR beta chain and unpaired alpha chains were not captured, true repertoire diversity is likely underestimated. With just a few patients in the study, the authors point out that the findings should be validated in a larger study.

The germline V gene yields SGHRS for CDR1 and YFSETQ for CDR2. A distance of 19 bases separates the germline ends of V and J, which lose 9 bases and 4 bases respectively. There are 14 amino acids in the CDR3, from cysteine to phenylalanine inclusive. Of all the DNA, just the CDR3 is kept, 42 bases in frame from base 1. Without any cell sorting, total RNA and DNA were co-extracted from about 21-30 mg of bulk tissue using the AllPrep DNA/RNA mini kit. Between November 2015 and March 2016, a few patients in China with histopathologically diagnosed primary liver carcinoma had surgical resection. Patients had chronic HBV infection and were treatment-naive at sampling. Each tumor was sampled at five spatially separated regions: the superior, inferior, left-lateral and right-lateral poles and the tumor centre. Histology showed that every tumor sample contained more than 85% viable tumor cells. Fresh tumor and adjacent tissue pieces were bisected; one half was stored in RNAlater at -80°C, the other sent for histology.

Using a constant-region primer and ProtoScript II reverse transcriptase, TCRbeta-specific cDNA was reverse-transcribed from around 500 ng total RNA. Three nested multiplex PCR rounds, following a slightly modified ARM-PCR procedure, were used to build the TCRbeta libraries. Each of the first two PCR rounds ran for around 10 cycles using multiplex TRBV1-TRBV30 forward primers together with a Cbeta reverse primer. Sample barcodes and Illumina adapters were attached in a final 25-cycle PCR using Deep VentR polymerase. Amplicons of 200-500 bp were gel-purified with a QIAquick gel extraction kit before sequencing. The TCRbeta amplicons were sequenced with 250-bp paired-end reads on an Illumina HiSeq 2500. In the paper's pipeline: Quality trimming of reads was performed with Trimmomatic v0.33, and paired reads were merged with FLASH v1.2.11 so that full CDR3 sequences could be recovered. MiGEC v1.2.1b assigned V, D and J germline segments to the rearranged TCRbeta sequences. Clonotype statistics and Shannon-Wiener diversity indices were calculated with VDJtools v1.0.0. Except for diversity analysis, only each sample's 250 most abundant clonotypes were used in subsequent analyses to reduce sampling bias. TCRdb took the public reads, trimmed them with fastp at Q25, ran MiXCR for clone calling and kept in-frame beta chains. Rows with a matching CDR3 protein are joined into one entry that keeps the most common DNA and genes. The V and J calls come from TCRdb's annotation, not from the publication. This sample holds approximately 110,000 distinct CDR3 sequences; approximately 64% were observed only once. The top ten clonotypes cover 8.4% of the sample.

This clonotype was recorded once. Its antigen is unknown. The record has no base qualities; no much larger clone is one base away. A single read makes a weak case. The V and J genes are TRBV5-1 and TRBJ1-1, with the identity of the D gene unclear. The sequence derives from a woman aged 55 to 70 with primary liver carcinoma and hepatitis B virus infection. The specimen sequenced was liver tumor tissue from sampling region 3. What this sample's cell subset or site label stands for: tumor region T3, left-lateral pole. The CDR3: CAINLERGSTEAFF. Read as DNA, the sequence is TGCGCCATCAACTTGGAACGGGGAAGCACTGAAGCTTTCTTT.